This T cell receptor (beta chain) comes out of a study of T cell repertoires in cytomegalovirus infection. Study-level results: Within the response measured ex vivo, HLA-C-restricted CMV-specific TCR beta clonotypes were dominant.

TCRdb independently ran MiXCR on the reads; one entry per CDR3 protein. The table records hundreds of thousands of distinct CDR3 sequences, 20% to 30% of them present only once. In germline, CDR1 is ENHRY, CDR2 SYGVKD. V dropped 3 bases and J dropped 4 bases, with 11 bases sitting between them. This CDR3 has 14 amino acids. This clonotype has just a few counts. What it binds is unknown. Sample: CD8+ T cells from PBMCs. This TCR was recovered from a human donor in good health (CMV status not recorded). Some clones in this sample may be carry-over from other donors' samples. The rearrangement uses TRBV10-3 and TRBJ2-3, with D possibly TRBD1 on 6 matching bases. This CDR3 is CAISDKGVADTQYF. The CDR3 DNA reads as TGTGCCATCAGTGACAAGGGGGTAGCAGATACGCAGTATTTT.